The entry that follows covers one TCR beta chain sequence. Its antigen is currently unknown. This entry is derived from a study of cytomegalovirus exposure and HLA in healthy donors. On the study more broadly: A previous analysis identified 95 million to 130 million unique TCR beta sequences derived from around 200 million T cells.

The study ran its PCR with 60 Vbeta and 13 Jbeta primers. Here immunoSEQ multiplex PCR was the method, and the copy in TCRdb shows in-frame clones only, minus some. This table has 100,000 to 120,000 clones, 75% to 90% appearing once. Study observations and caveats: TCR beta V- and J-gene trimming, according to a later analysis, was linked to a missense DCLRE1C variant.

This CDR3 is 14 amino acids long. The V gene lost 0 bases and the J gene lost 7 bases, with 11 bases spanning the gap. Germline-derived CDR1 and CDR2 are SGHKS and YYEKEE (reference sequence). The source is a man aged 25-45 years in good health and CMV-seropositive. The sequenced sample consisted of PBMCs. This chain uses TRBV5-5 with TRBJ1-5, with D tentatively TRBD1 (5 bases). Written as DNA, the CDR3 is TGTGCCAGCAGCTTGGTTCAGGGAGGGCAGCCCCAGCATTTT. Translation: CASSLVQGGQPQHF.